These 13 T cell receptor beta chains share one sample of origin, sequenced in a study of neurological immune-mediated disorders. TCRdb re-called the 5' RACE reads through MiXCR, storing one row per CDR3 protein. This sample carries about 62,000 distinct CDR3 sequences, around 5% of them seen once, and the ten largest clones take 3.4%. The sample taken for sequencing was PBMCs. These TCRs come from a woman aged 45-65 years with multiple sclerosis.

This clonotype showed up many times. This chain uses TRBV20-1 with TRBJ2-5; 8 bases map to TRBD1. The V segment lost 5 bases and the J segment 2 bases; nucleotides outside the gene matches: 1. The length of the CDR3 is 12 residues. Germline assignment: CDR1 DFQATT and CDR2 SNEGSKA (reference sequence). This CDR3 reads CSARTGQETQYF. The CDR3 DNA reads as TGCAGTGCTCGGACAGGGCAAGAGACCCAGTACTTC.

This clonotype was counted ten times or more. One junction end disagrees with the germline gene, perhaps due to a read error. The chain combines TRBV7-4 with TRBJ1-5; unclear D gene. The CDR3 has 10 amino acids. In germline, CDR1 is SGHVT, CDR2 SQSDAQ. CDR3 coding DNA: TGTGCCAGCAGCGGAGCCCCCCGGCATTTT. Translated: CASSGAPRHF.

This clonotype was detected many times. This chain joins TRBV6-5 and TRBJ1-1; 8 positions match TRBD1. CDR1 is MNHEY and CDR2 is SVGAGI in the germline V gene. V was clipped by 5 bases and J by 3 bases; unmatched bases: 11. The CDR3 has 16 residues. In nucleotides, the CDR3 is TGTGCCAGCAGTAACGGACAGGGCCCCCTGGACACTGAAGCTTTCTTT. Protein sequence: CASSNGQGPLDTEAFF.

This clonotype was recorded many times. The chain combines TRBV6-6 with TRBJ2-2, with 9 bases fitting TRBD1. The germline CDR1 and CDR2 sequences are MNHNY and SVGAGI (reference sequence). V trimming: 5 bases; J trimming: 7 bases; junction bases outside the gene matches: 5. The CDR3 contains 14 residues. In nucleotides, the CDR3 is TGTGCCAGCAGTCAGACAGGGGGTAGCGGGGAGCTGTTTTTT. Protein: CASSQTGGSGELFF.

This clonotype was counted ten times or more. This chain connects TRBV18 to TRBJ1-1; TRBD1 might be the D (6 bases). Trimming cost V 3 bases and J 5 bases, with 19 bases left between them. The CDR3 totals 16 residues. Per the germline V gene, CDR1 is KGHSH and CDR2 is LQKENI. CDR3 protein: CASSPLRDKGRTEAFF. Here the CDR3 DNA reads TGTGCCAGCTCACCTCTTCGGGACAAGGGCCGAACTGAAGCTTTCTTT.

A few counts support this clonotype. Mismatch with germline at one junction end may stem from a read error. The rearrangement links TRBV7-7 to TRBJ2-1; D remains unclear. The CDR3 spans 13 residues. Germline CDR1 is SSHAT and CDR2 is FNYEAQ (reference sequence). Here the CDR3 DNA reads TGTGCTAGCAGCCACGAAAAGGGCAATGAGCAGTTCTTC. Translation: CASSHEKGNEQFF.

The table lists this clonotype with many counts. This chain connects TRBV20-1 to TRBJ2-5; D gene ambiguous. Germline values: CDR1 DFQATT, CDR2 SNEGSKA (reference sequence). The V and J ends lost 6 bases and 5 bases respectively, with 19 bases between them. This CDR3 is 14 amino acids long. CDR3 amino acids: CSARRDIGPETQYF. CDR3 bases: TGCAGTGCCCGTAGGGATATCGGGCCGGAGACCCAGTACTTC.

This clonotype occurred many times. The CDR3 DNA reads TGCGCCAGCAGCTTTGAGGTTCTGATGAACACTGAAGCTTTCTTT. This gives the protein CASSFEVLMNTEAFF. J is TRBJ1-1 and V is TRBV5-1; no clear D. The CDR3 runs 15 residues. Germline V gives CDR1 SGHRS, CDR2 YFSETQ. V was pared by 2 bases and J by 0 bases, with 11 bases between.

This clonotype was observed at least ten times. The V call is TRBV20-1, the J call TRBJ1-2; D not resolved. Germline V gene lookup returns CDR1 DFQATT and CDR2 SNEGSKA (reference sequence). V was pared by 0 bases and J by 5 bases, with 16 bases between. This CDR3 is 15 amino acids long. Here the CDR3 reads CSAREGKVNPYGYTF. The CDR3 DNA reads TGCAGTGCTAGAGAGGGTAAAGTAAACCCTTATGGCTACACCTTC.

This clonotype was observed a handful of times. The junction and the germline gene differ at one end; a read error may be behind it. The chain employs TRBV20-1 and TRBJ1-5; D unresolved. The CDR3 length is 16 residues. Per the germline V gene, CDR1 is DFQATT and CDR2 is SNEGSKA (reference sequence). CDR3 amino acids: CSARDASQFSNQPQNF. The CDR3 DNA reads TGCAGTGCTAGAGATGCGTCCCAGTTTAGCAATCAGCCCCAGAATTTT.

This clonotype was seen many times. The chain uses TRBV5-1 and TRBJ1-2; no clear D gene. V lost 4 bases, J lost 2 bases, and 9 bases lay in between. The length of the CDR3 is 13 residues. Germline CDR1 and CDR2: SGHRS and YFSETQ. CDR3 in DNA: TGCGCCAGCAGCACGACCGAGAACTATGGCTACACCTTC. It codes for CASSTTENYGYTF.

This clonotype was detected many times. The rearrangement links TRBV6-2 or TRBV6-3 to TRBJ2-2; no reliable D call. Trimming cost V 7 bases and J 7 bases, with 10 bases left between them. The CDR3 extends over 12 amino acids. Germline V gene data show CDR1 as MNHEY and CDR2 as SVGEGT. This CDR3 is CASTIHGGELFF. As DNA, the CDR3 is TGTGCCAGCACTATACACGGCGGGGAGCTGTTTTTT.

The chain combines TRBV3-1 with TRBJ2-5, with no clear D. CDR1 is LGHDT, CDR2 YNNKEL, per germline (reference sequence). The CDR3 consists of 14 residues. V gave up 4 bases and J gave up 2 bases, with 11 bases separating them. The chain's CDR3 is CASSLGGSQETQYF. In DNA, the CDR3 is TGTGCCAGCAGCCTTGGTGGCAGTCAAGAGACCCAGTACTTC.